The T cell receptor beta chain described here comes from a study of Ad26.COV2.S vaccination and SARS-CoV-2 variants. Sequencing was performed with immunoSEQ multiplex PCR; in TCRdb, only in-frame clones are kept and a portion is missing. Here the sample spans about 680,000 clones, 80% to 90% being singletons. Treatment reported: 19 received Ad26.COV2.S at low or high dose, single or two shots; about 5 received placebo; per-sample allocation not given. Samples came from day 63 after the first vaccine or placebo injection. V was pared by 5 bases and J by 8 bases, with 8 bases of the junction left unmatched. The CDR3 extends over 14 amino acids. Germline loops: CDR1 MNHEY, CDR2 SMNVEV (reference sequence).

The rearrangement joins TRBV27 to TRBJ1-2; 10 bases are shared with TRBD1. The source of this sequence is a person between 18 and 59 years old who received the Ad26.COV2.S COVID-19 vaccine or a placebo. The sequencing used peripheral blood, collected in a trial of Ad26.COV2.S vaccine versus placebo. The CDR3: CASSLRETGGGYTF. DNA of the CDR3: TGTGCCAGCAGTCTCAGAGAGACAGGGGGCGGCTACACCTTC.